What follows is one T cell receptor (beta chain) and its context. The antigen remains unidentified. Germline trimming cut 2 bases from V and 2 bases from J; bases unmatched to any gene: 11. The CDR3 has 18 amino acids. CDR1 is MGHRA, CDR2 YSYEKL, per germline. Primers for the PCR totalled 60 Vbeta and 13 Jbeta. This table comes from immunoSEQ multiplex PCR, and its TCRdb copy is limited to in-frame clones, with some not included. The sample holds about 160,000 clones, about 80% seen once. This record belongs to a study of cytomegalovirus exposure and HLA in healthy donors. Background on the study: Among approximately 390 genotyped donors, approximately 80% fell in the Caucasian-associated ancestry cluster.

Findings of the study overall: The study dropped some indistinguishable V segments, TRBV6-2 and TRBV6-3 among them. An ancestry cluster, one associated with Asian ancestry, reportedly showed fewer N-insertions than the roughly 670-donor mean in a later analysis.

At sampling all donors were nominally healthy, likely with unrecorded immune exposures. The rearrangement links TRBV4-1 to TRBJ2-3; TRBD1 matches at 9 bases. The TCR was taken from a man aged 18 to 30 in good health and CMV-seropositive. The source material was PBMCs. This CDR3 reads CASSQKMGQGKSTDTQYF. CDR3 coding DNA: TGCGCCAGCAGCCAAAAAATGGGACAGGGCAAGTCCACAGATACGCAGTATTTT.